The T cell receptor (beta chain) under discussion was sequenced for a study of T cells in Graves' hyperthyroidism and ophthalmopathy. Concerning this clonotype itself: The target antigen is unknown.

Whole-study findings and limits: A 13 V-J signature model discriminated ophthalmopathy versus stable hyperthyroidism. Among thyroid clonotypes expanded above 0.001, most also appeared in blood. Ophthalmopathy, as predicted by the model, came a median roughly 6.5 months after the prediction.

CDR1 DFQATT and CDR2 SNEGSKA come from the germline V gene (reference sequence). The CDR3 has 11 amino acids. V trimming: 5 bases; J trimming: 13 bases; junction bases outside the gene matches: 2. There were TCR beta CDR3 regions amplified from RNA transcripts. HTBI primers were used for first-round RT-PCR of the TCR CDR3. From the multiplex PCR reads, TCRdb called clonotypes with MiXCR, one entry per CDR3 protein. The sample has 650,000 to 800,000 distinct CDR3 sequences, 45% seen once. The V gene is TRBV20-1, the J gene TRBJ1-6; 10 bases fit TRBD1. This receptor was obtained from an adult man with Graves' disease, either hyperthyroidism or ophthalmopathy (not recorded which). Sequences were obtained from peripheral blood or thyroid tissue (not recorded which). Here the CDR3 reads CSAGGQGPLHF. In DNA, the CDR3 is TGCAGTGCTGGGGGACAGGGGCCCCTCCACTTT.